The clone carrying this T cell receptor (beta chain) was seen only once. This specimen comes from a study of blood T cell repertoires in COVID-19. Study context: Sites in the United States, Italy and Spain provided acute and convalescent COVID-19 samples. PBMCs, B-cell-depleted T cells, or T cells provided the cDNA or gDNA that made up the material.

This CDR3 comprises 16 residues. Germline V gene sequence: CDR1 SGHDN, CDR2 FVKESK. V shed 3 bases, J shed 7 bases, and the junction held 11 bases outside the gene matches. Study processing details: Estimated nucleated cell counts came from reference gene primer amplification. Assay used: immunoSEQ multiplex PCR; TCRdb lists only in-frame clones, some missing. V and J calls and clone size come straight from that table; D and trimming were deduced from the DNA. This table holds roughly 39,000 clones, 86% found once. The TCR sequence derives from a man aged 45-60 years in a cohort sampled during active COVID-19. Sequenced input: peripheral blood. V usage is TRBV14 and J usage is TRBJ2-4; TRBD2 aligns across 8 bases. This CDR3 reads CASSHDGGRNYNIQYF. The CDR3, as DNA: TGTGCCAGCAGCCATGATGGCGGGAGGAATTATAACATTCAGTACTTC.